The present TCR beta chain was sequenced within a study of beta chain features in type 1 diabetes. Findings and limits, study-wide: Diminished insertions and augmented deletions at VDJ junctions characterized type 1 diabetes patients.

As every portion of the isolated RNA was reverse transcribed, the sequencing read expressed TCRB transcripts. The repertoire was sequenced with immunoSEQ multiplex PCR; TCRdb's copy has only in-frame clones and lacks some. The sample records 65,000 to 100,000 clones, roughly 34% being singletons. Remarks on this clone: As yet, its antigen is unknown.

Source material: stem cell memory CD4+ T cells from blood. This clonotype was sampled from a woman aged 18-29 years in good health.

CDR3 nucleotide sequence: TGTGCCAGCAGCTTTGCAGGGGGATTTGTAGGCTACACCTTC. This sequence encodes CASSFAGGFVGYTF. The J gene is TRBJ1-2, the V gene TRBV7-9; the match to TRBD1 covers 7 bases. Trimming took 3 bases from V and 8 from J; bases not matched to a gene: 9. The CDR3 is 14 residues long. Germline V gene data show CDR1 as SEHNR and CDR2 as FQNEAQ (reference sequence). Based on the CDR3 plus reference TRBV7-9 and TRBJ1-2, the full variable domain is DTGVSQNPRHKITKRGQNVTFRCDPISEHNRLYWYRQTLGQGPEFLTYFQNEAQLEKSRLLSDRFSAERPKGSFSTLEIQRTEQGDSAMYLCASSFAGGFVGYTFGSGTRLTVV.